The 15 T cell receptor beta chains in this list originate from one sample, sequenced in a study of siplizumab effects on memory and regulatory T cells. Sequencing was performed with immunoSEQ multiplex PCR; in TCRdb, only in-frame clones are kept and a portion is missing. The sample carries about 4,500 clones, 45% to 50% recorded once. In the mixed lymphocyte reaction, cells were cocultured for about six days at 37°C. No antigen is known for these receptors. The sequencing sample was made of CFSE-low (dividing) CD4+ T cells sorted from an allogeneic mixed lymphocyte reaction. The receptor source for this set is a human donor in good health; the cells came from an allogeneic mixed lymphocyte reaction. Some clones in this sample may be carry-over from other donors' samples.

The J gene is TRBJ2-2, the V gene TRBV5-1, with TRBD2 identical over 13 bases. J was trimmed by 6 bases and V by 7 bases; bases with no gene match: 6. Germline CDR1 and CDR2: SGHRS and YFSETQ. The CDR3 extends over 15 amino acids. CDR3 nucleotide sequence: TGCGCCAGCGGGGGACTAGCGGGAATCTCCGGGGAGCTGTTTTTT. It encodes CASGGLAGISGELFF.

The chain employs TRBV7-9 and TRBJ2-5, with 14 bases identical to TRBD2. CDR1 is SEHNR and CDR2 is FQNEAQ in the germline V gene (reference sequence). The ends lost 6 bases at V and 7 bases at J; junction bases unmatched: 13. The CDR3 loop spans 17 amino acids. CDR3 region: CASSPTPGLAGAGTQYF. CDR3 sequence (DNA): TGTGCCAGCAGTCCTACACCGGGACTAGCGGGAGCTGGGACCCAGTACTTC.

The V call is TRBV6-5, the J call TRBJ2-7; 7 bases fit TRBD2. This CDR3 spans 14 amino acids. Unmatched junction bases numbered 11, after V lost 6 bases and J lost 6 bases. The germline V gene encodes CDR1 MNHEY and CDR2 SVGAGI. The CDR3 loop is CASRGLESLREQYF. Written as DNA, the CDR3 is TGTGCCAGCAGAGGACTAGAGTCGTTGCGCGAGCAGTACTTC.

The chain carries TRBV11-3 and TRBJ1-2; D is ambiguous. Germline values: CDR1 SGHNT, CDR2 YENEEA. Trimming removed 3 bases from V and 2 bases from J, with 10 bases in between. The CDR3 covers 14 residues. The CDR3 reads CASSFRDGNYGYTF. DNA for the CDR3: TGTGCCAGCAGCTTTAGAGACGGAAACTATGGCTACACCTTC.

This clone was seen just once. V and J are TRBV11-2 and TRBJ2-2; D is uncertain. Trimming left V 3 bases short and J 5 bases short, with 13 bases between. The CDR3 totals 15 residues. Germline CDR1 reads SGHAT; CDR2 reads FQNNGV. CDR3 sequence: CASSFLWDLTGELFF. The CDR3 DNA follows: TGTGCCAGCAGCTTTCTCTGGGATTTAACCGGGGAGCTGTTTTTT.

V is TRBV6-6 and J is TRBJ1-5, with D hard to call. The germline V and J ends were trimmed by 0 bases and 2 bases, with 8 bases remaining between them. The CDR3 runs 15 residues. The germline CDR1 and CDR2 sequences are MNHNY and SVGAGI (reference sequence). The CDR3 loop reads CASSYSTAGNQPQHF. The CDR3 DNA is TGTGCCAGCAGTTACTCGACGGCCGGCAATCAGCCCCAGCATTTT.

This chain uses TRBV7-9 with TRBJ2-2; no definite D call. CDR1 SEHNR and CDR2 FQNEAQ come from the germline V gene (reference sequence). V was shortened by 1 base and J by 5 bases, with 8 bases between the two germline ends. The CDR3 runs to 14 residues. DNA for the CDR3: TGTGCCAGCAGCTTAGAGGTAGTGACCGGGGAGCTGTTTTTT. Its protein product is CASSLEVVTGELFF. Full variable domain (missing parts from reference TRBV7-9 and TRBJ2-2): DTGVSQNPRHKITKRGQNVTFRCDPISEHNRLYWYRQTLGQGPEFLTYFQNEAQLEKSRLLSDRFSAERPKGSFSTLEIQRTEQGDSAMYLCASSLEVVTGELFFGEGSRLTVL.

The CDR3 loop is CASSAPNQPQHF. The CDR3 nucleotides read TGTGCCAGCAGCGCGCCAAATCAGCCCCAGCATTTT. The chain carries TRBV7-9 and TRBJ1-5; unclear D gene. V lost 5 bases, J lost 4 bases, and 6 bases lay in between. Germline CDR1 SEHNR, CDR2 FQNEAQ (reference sequence). This CDR3 region has 12 residues.

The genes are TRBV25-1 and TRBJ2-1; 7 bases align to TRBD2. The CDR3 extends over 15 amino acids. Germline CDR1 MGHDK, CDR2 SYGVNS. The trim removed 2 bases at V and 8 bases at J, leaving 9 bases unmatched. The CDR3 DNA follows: TGTGCCAGCAGTGAAAGTGGGGTAGCGGGCGATGAGCAGTTCTTC. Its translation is CASSESGVAGDEQFF.

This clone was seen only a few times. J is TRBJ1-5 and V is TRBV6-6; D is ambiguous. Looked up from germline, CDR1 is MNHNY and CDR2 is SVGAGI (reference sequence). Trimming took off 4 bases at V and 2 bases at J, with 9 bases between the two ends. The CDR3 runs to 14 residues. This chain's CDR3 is CASSSPDRNQPQHF. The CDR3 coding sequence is TGTGCCAGCAGTTCCCCCGACCGCAATCAGCCCCAGCATTTT.

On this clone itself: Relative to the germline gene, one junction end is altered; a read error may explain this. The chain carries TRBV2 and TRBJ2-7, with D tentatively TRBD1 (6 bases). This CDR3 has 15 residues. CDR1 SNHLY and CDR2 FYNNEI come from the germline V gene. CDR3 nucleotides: TGTGCCAGCAGAGAAGGTGTAGGACAGACCTACGAGCAGTACTTC. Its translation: CASREGVGQTYEQYF.

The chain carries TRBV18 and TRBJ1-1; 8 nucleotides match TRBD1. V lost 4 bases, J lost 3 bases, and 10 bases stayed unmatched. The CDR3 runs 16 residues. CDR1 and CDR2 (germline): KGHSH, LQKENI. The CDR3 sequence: CASSLLQVTGDTEAFF. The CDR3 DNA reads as TGTGCCAGCTCACTACTCCAGGTGACAGGGGACACTGAAGCTTTCTTT.

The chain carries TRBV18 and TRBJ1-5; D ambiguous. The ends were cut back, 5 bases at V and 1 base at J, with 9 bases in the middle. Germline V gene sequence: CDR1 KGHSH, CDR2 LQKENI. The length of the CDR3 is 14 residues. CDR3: CASSDLLSNQPQHF. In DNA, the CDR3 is TGTGCCAGCTCAGATCTCTTAAGCAATCAGCCCCAGCATTTT.

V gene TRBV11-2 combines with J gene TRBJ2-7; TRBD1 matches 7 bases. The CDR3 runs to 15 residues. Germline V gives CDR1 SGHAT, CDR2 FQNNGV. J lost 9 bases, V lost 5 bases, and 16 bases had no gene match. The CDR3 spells CASSVVQGRLTVQYF. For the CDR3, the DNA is TGTGCCAGCAGCGTAGTACAGGGGCGCCTTACGGTGCAGTACTTC.

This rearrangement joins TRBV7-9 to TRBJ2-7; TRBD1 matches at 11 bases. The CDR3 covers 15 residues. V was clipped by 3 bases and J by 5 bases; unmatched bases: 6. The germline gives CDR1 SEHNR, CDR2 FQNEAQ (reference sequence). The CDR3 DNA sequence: TGTGCCAGCAGCTTCTGGACAGGGGGCCGACACGAGCAGTACTTC. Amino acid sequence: CASSFWTGGRHEQYF.